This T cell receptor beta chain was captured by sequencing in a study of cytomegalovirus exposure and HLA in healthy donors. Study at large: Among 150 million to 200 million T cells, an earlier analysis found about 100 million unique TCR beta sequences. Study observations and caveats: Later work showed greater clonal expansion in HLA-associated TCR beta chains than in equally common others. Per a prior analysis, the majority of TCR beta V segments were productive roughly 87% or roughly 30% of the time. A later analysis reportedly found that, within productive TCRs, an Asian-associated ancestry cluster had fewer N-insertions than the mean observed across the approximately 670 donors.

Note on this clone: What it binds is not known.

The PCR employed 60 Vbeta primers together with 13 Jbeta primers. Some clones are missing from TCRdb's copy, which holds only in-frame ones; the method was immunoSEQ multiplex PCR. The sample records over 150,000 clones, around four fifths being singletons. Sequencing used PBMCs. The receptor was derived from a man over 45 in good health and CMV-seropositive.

The CDR3 reads CASSEITRGQETQYF. CDR3 DNA: TGTGCCAGCAGTGAAATTACCAGGGGGCAAGAGACCCAGTACTTC. The chain uses TRBV2 and TRBJ2-5, with TRBD1 identical over 7 bases. In germline, CDR1 is SNHLY, CDR2 FYNNEI. V gave up 2 bases and J gave up 2 bases; unmatched junction bases: 5. This CDR3 has 15 amino acids.